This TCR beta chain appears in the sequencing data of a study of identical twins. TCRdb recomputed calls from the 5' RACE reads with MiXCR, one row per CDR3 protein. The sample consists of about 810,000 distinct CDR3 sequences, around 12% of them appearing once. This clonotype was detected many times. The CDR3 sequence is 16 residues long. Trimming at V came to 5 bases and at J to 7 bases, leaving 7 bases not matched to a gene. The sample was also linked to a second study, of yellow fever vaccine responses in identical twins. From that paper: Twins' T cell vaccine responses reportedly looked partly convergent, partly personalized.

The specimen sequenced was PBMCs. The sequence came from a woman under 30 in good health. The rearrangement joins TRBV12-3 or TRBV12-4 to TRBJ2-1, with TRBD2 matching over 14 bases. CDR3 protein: CASSTGTSGRINEQFF. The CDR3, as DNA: TGTGCCAGCAGTACCGGGACTAGCGGGAGAATAAATGAGCAGTTCTTC.